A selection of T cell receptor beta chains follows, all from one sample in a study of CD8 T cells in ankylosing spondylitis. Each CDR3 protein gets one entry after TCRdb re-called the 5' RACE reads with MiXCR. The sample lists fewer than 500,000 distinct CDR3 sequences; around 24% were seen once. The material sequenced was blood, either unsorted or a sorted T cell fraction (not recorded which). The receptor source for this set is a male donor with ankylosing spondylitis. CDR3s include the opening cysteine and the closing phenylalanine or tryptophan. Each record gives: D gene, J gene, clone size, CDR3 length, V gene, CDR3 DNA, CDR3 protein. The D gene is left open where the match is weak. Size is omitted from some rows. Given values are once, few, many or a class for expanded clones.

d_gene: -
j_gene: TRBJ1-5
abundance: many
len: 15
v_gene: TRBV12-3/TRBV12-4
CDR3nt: TGTGCCAGCAGCTCAAGGGGGGGTAGCAATCAGCCCCAGCATTTT
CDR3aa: CASSSRGGSNQPQHF

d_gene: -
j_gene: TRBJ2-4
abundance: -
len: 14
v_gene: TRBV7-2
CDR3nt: TGTGCCAGCAGCTCGCACGGGGGGCACAACATTCAGTACTTC
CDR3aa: CASSSHGGHNIQYF

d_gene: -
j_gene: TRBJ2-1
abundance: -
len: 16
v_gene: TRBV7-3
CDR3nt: TGTGCCAGCAGCTTCCCAGGTGCCAGCTCCTACAATGAGCAGTTCTTC
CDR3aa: CASSFPGASSYNEQFF

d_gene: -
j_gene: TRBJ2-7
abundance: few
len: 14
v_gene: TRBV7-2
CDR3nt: TGTGCCAGCACCCTTCGGGCAGATATCTACGAGCAGTACTTC
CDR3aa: CASTLRADIYEQYF

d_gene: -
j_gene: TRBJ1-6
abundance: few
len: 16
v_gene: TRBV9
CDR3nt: TGTGCCAGCAGCGTGCGACGGGACATGAATAATTCACCCCTCCACTTT
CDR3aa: CASSVRRDMNNSPLHF

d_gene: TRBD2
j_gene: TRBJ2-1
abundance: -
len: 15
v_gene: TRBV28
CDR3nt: TGTGCCAGCAGTCCAATAGCGGGAGGTAGGAATGAGCAGTTCTTC
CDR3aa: CASSPIAGGRNEQFF

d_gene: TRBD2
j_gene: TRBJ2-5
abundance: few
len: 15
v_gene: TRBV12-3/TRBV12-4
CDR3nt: TGTGCCAGCAGTTGGGGACTAGCTCTCCAAGAGACCCAGTACTTC
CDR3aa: CASSWGLALQETQYF

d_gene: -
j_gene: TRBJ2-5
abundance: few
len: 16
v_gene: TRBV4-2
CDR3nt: TGTGCCAGCAGCCTGCGTGTCCGGGATATGGGAGAGACCCAGTACTTC
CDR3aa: CASSLRVRDMGETQYF

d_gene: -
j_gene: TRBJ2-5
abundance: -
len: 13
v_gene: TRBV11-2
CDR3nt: TGTGCCAGCAGCACGTTGCCCCAAGAGACCCAGTACTTC
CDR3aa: CASSTLPQETQYF

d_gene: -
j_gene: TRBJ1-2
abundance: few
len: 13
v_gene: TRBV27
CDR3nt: TGTGCCAGCAGTTTACAAGGGCAGCAAGGCTACACCTTC
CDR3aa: CASSLQGQQGYTF

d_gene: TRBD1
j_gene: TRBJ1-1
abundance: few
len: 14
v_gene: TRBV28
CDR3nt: TGTGCCAGCAGTGAGGACAGGGTGGGCACTGAAGCTTTCTTT
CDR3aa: CASSEDRVGTEAFF

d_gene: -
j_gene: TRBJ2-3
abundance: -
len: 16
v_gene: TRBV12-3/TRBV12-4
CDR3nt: TGTGCCAGCAGTTTAATGGCAGGGCCTTACACAGATACGCAGTATTTT
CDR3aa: CASSLMAGPYTDTQYF

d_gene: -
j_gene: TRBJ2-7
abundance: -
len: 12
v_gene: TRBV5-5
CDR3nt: TGTGCCACTGGGCCAAGAGAATACGAGCAGTACTTC
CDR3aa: CATGPREYEQYF

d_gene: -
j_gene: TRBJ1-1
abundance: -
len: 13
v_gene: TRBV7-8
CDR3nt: TGTGCCAGCAGCTTCCGTTTGAACACTGAAGCTTTCTTT
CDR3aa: CASSFRLNTEAFF

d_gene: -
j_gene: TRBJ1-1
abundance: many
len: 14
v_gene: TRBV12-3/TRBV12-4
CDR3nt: TGTGCCAGCAGTTTTGGGACATTTAACACTGAAGCTTTCTTT
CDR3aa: CASSFGTFNTEAFF

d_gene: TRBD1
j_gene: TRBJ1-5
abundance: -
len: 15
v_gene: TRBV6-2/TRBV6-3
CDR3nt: TGTGCCAGCAGTTCCGCAGGGGGTCGTTTTCAGCCCCAGCATTTT
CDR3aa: CASSSAGGRFQPQHF

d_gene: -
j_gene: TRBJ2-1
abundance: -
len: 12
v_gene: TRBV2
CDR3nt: TGTGCCAGCTTCGGCCTCTCTGGGGTTCAGTTCTTC
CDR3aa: CASFGLSGVQFF

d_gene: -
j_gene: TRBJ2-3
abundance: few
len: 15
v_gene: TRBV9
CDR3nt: TGTGCCAGCAGCGCCACAGGACAACGCACAGATACGCAGTATTTT
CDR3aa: CASSATGQRTDTQYF

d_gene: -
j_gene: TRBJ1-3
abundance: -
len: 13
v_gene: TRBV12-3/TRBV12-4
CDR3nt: TGTGCCAGCAGTTTGGTGCAGGGAAACACCATATATTTT
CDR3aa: CASSLVQGNTIYF

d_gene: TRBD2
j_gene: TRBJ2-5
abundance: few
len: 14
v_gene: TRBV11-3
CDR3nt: TGTGCCAGCAGCCCTGGGACTAGCGGGAGGGCCCAGTACTTC
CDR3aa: CASSPGTSGRAQYF

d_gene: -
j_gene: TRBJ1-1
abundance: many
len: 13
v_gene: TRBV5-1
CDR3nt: TGCGCCAGCAGCTTGGACCCGAACACTGAAGCTTTCTTT
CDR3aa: CASSLDPNTEAFF